The entry that follows covers one T cell receptor beta chain sequence. Its antigen remains unidentified. The data are from a study of cytomegalovirus exposure and HLA in healthy donors. Vbeta (60) and Jbeta (13) primers were used in the PCR. Clones were sequenced by immunoSEQ multiplex PCR, and TCRdb holds only the in-frame ones, with some missing. The sample records about 88,000 clones, about 90% being singletons. V was cut by 1 base and J by 0 bases, with 10 bases left in between. The CDR3 is 15 amino acids. Germline V CDR1 and CDR2: SGHKS, YYEKEE (reference sequence). Study conclusions and caveats: Sequencing likely generated an artifact that appeared as a cluster of highly shared sequence variants. Association with HLA alleles at 0.05 false discovery rate was found for around 17,000 TCR beta sequences in a later analysis. Several of the most significant clusters appeared linked to common viral pathogens, based on a later analysis.

The chain carries TRBV5-5 and TRBJ2-5, with D unclear. This sequence was found in a man aged 18 to 29 in good health and CMV-seronegative. The sequenced sample consisted of PBMCs. CDR3 amino acids: CASSLFPRDQETQYF. CDR3 nucleotides: TGTGCCAGCAGCTTGTTTCCCCGTGACCAAGAGACCCAGTACTTC.